Sequencing of this T cell receptor beta chain was carried out in a study of CD8+ T cells in alopecia areata. Study summary: Those patients who were treated received oral tofacitinib, which was given at 5 to 10 mg twice daily for moderate-to-severe alopecia areata.

TCR sequencing used cDNA made by reverse transcription of extracted RNA. Profiling relied on immunoSEQ multiplex PCR, and the TCRdb table lists in-frame clones only, not all of them. Of over 120,000 clones in the sample, 50% to 65% were seen once. The treatment: oral pan-JAK inhibitor, 5-10 mg twice daily. The length of the CDR3 is 13 residues. V was trimmed by 0 bases and J by 8 bases, leaving 8 bases between them. Germline loops: CDR1 GTSNPN, CDR2 SVGIG (reference sequence). The V gene is TRBV30, the J gene TRBJ1-6, with no clear D. The sample here was CD8+ T cells sorted from blood, taken at week 4, from a patient treated with tofacitinib. This clonotype originated in a human donor with alopecia areata. The CDR3 DNA reads as TGTGCCTGGAGTGTACTGAAGGATTCACCCCTCCACTTT. Protein sequence: CAWSVLKDSPLHF.